This T cell receptor (beta chain) is drawn from a study of identical twins. Only a few counts were recorded for this clonotype. Germline assignment: CDR1 LGHNA and CDR2 YNFKEQ. The V and J ends lost 2 bases and 1 base respectively, with 8 bases between them. CDR3 size: 15 residues. Carrying unique molecular identifiers, the cDNA also gained a universal primer site through template switching. One entry per CDR3 protein, called by TCRdb with MiXCR from the 5' RACE reads. The sample records about 690,000 distinct CDR3 sequences, around 6% being singletons. The sample was naive T cells sorted from blood. This receptor was taken from a man younger than 30 in good health. This chain joins TRBV4-2 and TRBJ2-2; D is undetermined. CDR3 sequence: CASSQLWQNTGELFF. The CDR3, as DNA: TGTGCCAGCAGCCAACTCTGGCAGAACACCGGGGAGCTGTTTTTT.